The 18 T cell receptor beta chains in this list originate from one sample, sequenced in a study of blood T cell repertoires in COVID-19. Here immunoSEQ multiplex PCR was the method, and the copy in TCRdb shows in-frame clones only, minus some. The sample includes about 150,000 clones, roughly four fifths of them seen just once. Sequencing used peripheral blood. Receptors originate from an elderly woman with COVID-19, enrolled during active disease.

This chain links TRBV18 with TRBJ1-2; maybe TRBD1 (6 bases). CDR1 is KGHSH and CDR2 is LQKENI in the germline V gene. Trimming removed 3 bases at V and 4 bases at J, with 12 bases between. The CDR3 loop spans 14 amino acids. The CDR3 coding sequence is TGTGCCAGCTCACCGGGGGCAGCCAGCTATGGCTACACCTTC. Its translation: CASSPGAASYGYTF.

CDR3 DNA sequence: TGTGCCAGCAGCCAATTAGGAGACAACACTGAAGCTTTCTTT. Its translation: CASSQLGDNTEAFF. The chain uses TRBV4-2 and TRBJ1-1; D not resolved. Trimming cost V 2 bases and J 2 bases, with 9 bases left between them. There are 14 residues in the CDR3. In germline, CDR1 is LGHNA, CDR2 YNFKEQ.

In DNA form, the CDR3 reads TGTGCCAGCAGCTTAGGGGGTCTCAGGGCAACCTACGAGCAGTACTTC. Protein: CASSLGGLRATYEQYF. The V and J genes are TRBV7-8 and TRBJ2-7; TRBD1 is a possible D gene (5 bases). The CDR3 runs to 16 residues. V lost 1 base to trimming and J lost 2 bases, with 15 bases between them. The germline V gene encodes CDR1 SGHVS and CDR2 FQNEAQ.

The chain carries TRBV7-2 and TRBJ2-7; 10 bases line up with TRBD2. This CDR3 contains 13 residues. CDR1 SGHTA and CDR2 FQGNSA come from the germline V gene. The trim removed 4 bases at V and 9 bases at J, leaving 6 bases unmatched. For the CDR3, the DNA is TGTGCCAGCAGCTCCGGGACTAGCGCTTCGCAGTACTTC. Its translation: CASSSGTSASQYF. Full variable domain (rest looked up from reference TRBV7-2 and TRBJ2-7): GAGVSQSPSNKVTEKGKDVELRCDPISGHTALYWYRQSLGQGLEFLIYFQGNSAPDKSGLPSDRFSAERTGGSVSTLTIQRTQQEDSAVYLCASSSGTSASQYFGPGTRLTVT.

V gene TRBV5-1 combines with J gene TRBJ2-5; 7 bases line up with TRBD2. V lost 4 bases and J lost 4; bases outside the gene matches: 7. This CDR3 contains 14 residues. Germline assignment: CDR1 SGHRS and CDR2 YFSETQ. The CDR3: CASSLGTGGETQYF. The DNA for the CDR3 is TGCGCCAGCAGCCTCGGGACGGGGGGAGAGACCCAGTACTTC.

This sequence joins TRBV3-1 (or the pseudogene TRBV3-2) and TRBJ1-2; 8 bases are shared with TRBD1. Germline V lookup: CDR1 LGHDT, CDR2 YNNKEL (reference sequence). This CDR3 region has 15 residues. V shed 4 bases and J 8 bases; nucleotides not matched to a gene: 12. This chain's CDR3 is CASSPTSQGAKGYTF. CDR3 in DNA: TGTGCCAGCAGCCCGACAAGTCAGGGGGCGAAAGGCTACACCTTC.

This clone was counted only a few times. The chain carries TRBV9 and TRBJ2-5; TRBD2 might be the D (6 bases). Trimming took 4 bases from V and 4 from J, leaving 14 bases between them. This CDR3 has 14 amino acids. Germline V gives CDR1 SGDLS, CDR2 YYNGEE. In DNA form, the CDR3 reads TGTGCCAGCAGCCGGGACTCAGGACGAGAGACCCAGTACTTC. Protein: CASSRDSGRETQYF.

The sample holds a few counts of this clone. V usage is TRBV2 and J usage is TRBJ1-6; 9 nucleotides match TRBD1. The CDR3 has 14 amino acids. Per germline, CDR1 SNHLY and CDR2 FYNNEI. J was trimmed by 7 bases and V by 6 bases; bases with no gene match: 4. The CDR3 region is CASSSGTGNSPLHF. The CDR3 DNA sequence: TGTGCCAGCAGCTCAGGGACAGGGAATTCACCCCTCCACTTT.

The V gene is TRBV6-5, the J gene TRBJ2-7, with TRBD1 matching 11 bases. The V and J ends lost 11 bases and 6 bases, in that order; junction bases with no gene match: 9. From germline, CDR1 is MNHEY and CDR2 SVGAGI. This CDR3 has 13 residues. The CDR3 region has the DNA TGTGCCGGCGAGGACAGGGGGCGCCTCGAGCAGTACTTC. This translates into CAGEDRGRLEQYF.

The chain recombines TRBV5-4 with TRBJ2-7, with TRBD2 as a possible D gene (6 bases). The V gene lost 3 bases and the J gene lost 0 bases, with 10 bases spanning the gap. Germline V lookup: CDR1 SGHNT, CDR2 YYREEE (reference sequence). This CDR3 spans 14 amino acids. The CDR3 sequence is CASSSPGGSYEQYF. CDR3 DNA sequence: TGTGCCAGCAGCTCGCCCGGGGGCTCCTACGAGCAGTACTTC.

CDR3 loop: CASSFRGESYGYTF. The CDR3 DNA follows: TGTGCCAGCAGCTTCAGGGGGGAATCCTATGGCTACACCTTC. This chain joins TRBV7-2 and TRBJ1-2; 7 bases fit TRBD1. Germline assignment: CDR1 SGHTA and CDR2 FQGNSA. This CDR3 comprises 14 residues. With V trimmed by 3 bases and J by 4 bases, 5 bases remained unmatched. Full variable domain (remainder filled in from reference TRBV7-2 and TRBJ1-2): GAGVSQSPSNKVTEKGKDVELRCDPISGHTALYWYRQSLGQGLEFLIYFQGNSAPDKSGLPSDRFSAERTGGSVSTLTIQRTQQEDSAVYLCASSFRGESYGYTFGSGTRLTVV.

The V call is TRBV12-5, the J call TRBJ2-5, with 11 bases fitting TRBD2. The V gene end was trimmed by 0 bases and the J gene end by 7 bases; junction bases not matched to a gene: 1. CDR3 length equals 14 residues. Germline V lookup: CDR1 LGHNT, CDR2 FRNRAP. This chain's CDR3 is CASGLVGTSGTQYF. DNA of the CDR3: TGTGCTAGTGGTTTGGTTGGGACTAGCGGGACCCAGTACTTC. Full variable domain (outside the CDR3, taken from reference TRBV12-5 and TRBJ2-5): DARVTQTPRHKVTEMGQEVTMRCQPILGHNTVFWYRQTMMQGLELLAYFRNRAPLDDSGMPKDRFSAEMPDATLATLKIQPSEPRDSAVYFCASGLVGTSGTQYFGPGTRLLVL.

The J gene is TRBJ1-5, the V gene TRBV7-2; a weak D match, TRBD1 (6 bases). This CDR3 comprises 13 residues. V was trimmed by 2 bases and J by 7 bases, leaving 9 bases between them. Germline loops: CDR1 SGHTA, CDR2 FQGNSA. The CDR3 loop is CASSLQGKQPQHF. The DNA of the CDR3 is TGTGCCAGCAGCTTACAGGGGAAGCAGCCCCAGCATTTT. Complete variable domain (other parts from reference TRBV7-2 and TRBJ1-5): GAGVSQSPSNKVTEKGKDVELRCDPISGHTALYWYRQSLGQGLEFLIYFQGNSAPDKSGLPSDRFSAERTGGSVSTLTIQRTQQEDSAVYLCASSLQGKQPQHFGDGTRLSIL.

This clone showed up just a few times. The CDR3 protein is CASSQGTGGGYTF. The CDR3, as DNA: TGTGCCAGCAGTCAGGGGACAGGGGGTGGCTACACCTTC. The V gene is TRBV25-1, the J gene TRBJ1-2, with 11 bases matching TRBD1. The germline gives CDR1 MGHDK, CDR2 SYGVNS. V lost 5 bases to trimming and J lost 7 bases; unmatched junction nucleotides: 3. The CDR3 sequence is 13 residues long.

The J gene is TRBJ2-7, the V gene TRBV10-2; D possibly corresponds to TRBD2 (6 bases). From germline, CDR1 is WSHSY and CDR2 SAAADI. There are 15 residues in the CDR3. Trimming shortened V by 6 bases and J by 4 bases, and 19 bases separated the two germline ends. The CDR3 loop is CASRVKWDSDYEQYF. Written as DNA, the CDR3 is TGCGCCAGCAGAGTAAAATGGGACTCCGATTACGAGCAGTACTTC.

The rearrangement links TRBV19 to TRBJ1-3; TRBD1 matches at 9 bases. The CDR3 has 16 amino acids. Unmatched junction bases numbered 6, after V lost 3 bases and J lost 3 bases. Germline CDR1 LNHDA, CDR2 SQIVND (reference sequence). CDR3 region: CASSMLQGAFGNTIYF. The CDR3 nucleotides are TGTGCCAGTAGTATGCTACAGGGGGCATTTGGAAACACCATATATTTT.

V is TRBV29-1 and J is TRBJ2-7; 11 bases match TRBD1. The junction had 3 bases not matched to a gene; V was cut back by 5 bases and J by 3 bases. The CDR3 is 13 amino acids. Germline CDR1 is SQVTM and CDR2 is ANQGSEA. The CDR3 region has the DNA TGCAGCGTTCCGGGACAGGGGGTCTACGAGCAGTACTTC. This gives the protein CSVPGQGVYEQYF.

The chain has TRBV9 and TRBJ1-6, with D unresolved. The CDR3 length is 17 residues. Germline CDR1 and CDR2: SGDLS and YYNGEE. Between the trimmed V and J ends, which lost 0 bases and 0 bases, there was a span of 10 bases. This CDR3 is CASSVAPGSSYNSPLHF. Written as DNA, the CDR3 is TGTGCCAGCAGCGTAGCCCCGGGGAGCTCCTATAATTCACCCCTCCACTTT.